This is a list of T cell receptor beta chains from one sample in a study of cytotoxic CD8 clonotypes in ibrutinib-treated CLL. The method was immunoSEQ multiplex PCR; TCRdb's version includes in-frame clones alone and lacks a portion of them. The table lists approximately 350,000 clones, roughly 70% of them singletons. Sequencing was performed on PBMCs, taken after 36 months of ibrutinib treatment. All receptors come from a human donor with chronic lymphocytic leukemia. CDR3s include the opening cysteine and the closing phenylalanine or tryptophan.

J: TRBJ2-1; V: TRBV7-2; length: 16; CDR3: CASSLDGLAGVNEQFF
J: TRBJ2-1; V: TRBV9; length: 15; CDR3: CASSVVVGDYNEQFF
J: TRBJ2-7; V: TRBV11-2; length: 14; CDR3: CASSLGGSSYEQYF
J: TRBJ2-7; V: TRBV5-1; length: 15; CDR3: CASSLGGAGVGEQYF
J: TRBJ1-2; V: TRBV18; length: 14; CDR3: CASFRGGEIYGYTF
J: TRBJ2-5; V: TRBV18; length: 15; CDR3: CASSFRRQPQETQYF
J: TRBJ2-3; V: TRBV13; length: 19; CDR3: CASSQGLAGGLIKGSTQYF
J: TRBJ2-2; V: TRBV7-6; length: 15; CDR3: CASSPDRVVTGELFF
J: TRBJ1-2; V: TRBV9; length: 14; CDR3: CASTQLPEDYGYTF
J: TRBJ2-7; V: TRBV6-5; length: 13; CDR3: CASSFGGEREQYF
J: TRBJ1-1; V: TRBV6-5; length: 12; CDR3: CASSSPTTGAFF
J: TRBJ1-1; V: TRBV11-3; length: 15; CDR3: CASSPGGLSGTEAFF
J: TRBJ1-3; V: TRBV5-4; length: 14; CDR3: CASSVGSSGNTIYF
J: TRBJ2-7; V: TRBV6-6; length: 16; CDR3: CASSNPGQGSSYEQYF
J: TRBJ1-4; V: TRBV18; length: 16; CDR3: CASSPRTDGYNEKLFF
J: TRBJ2-1; V: TRBV9; length: 13; CDR3: CASSDPQYNEQFF
J: TRBJ2-3; V: TRBV19; length: 15; CDR3: CASSIYGRSTDTQYF
J: TRBJ2-7; V: TRBV18; length: 14; CDR3: CASSPPGGTREQYF
J: TRBJ1-2; V: TRBV20-1; length: 11; CDR3: CSARQGSGYTF
J: TRBJ1-2; V: TRBV9; length: 15; CDR3: CASSGYRATDYGYTF
J: TRBJ1-2; V: TRBV28; length: 14; CDR3: CASSLGTGYYGYTF
J: TRBJ2-7; V: TRBV7-6; length: 13; CDR3: CASSLDRGGEQYF
J: TRBJ1-6; V: TRBV6-1; length: 17; CDR3: CASSEAVAGVGWSPLHF
J: TRBJ2-1; V: TRBV18; length: 15; CDR3: CASSRRLAAYNEQFF
J: TRBJ2-7; V: TRBV5-6; length: 16; CDR3: CASSSEPGQGDYEQYF
J: TRBJ2-7; V: TRBV5-6; length: 12; CDR3: CASSLMRDEQYF
J: TRBJ2-1; V: TRBV19; length: 14; CDR3: CASRPLGGSNEQFF
J: TRBJ1-2; V: TRBV15; length: 15; CDR3: CATSKNTGGPRSYTF
J: TRBJ2-2; V: TRBV27; length: 14; CDR3: CASRVLSNTGELFF
J: TRBJ2-1; V: TRBV27; length: 15; CDR3: CASSSGPTGGNEQFF
J: TRBJ1-2; V: TRBV7-3; length: 14; CDR3: CASSLTVGGDGYTF
J: TRBJ1-3; V: TRBV4-1; length: 16; CDR3: CASSLDPIGTGNTIYF
J: TRBJ1-4; V: TRBV7-9; length: 16; CDR3: CASRQGHLTLNEKLFF
J: TRBJ1-1; V: TRBV29-1; length: 11; CDR3: CSVSLGGEAFF
J: TRBJ2-7; V: TRBV11-2; length: 15; CDR3: CASSLAAGGAYEQYF
J: TRBJ1-3; V: TRBV7-2; length: 16; CDR3: CASSLSHFNSGNTIYF
J: TRBJ1-5; V: TRBV19; length: 19; CDR3: CASSGFWGSARYGNQPQHF
J: TRBJ2-6; V: TRBV27; length: 14; CDR3: CASTDDSGANVLTF
J: TRBJ2-1; V: TRBV19; length: 13; CDR3: CASSHSGSSEQFF
J: TRBJ1-5; V: TRBV6-1; length: 13; CDR3: CASSDRINQPQHF
J: TRBJ2-2; V: TRBV11-2; length: 14; CDR3: CASSSGANTGELFF
J: TRBJ1-2; V: TRBV11-2; length: 13; CDR3: CASSLEWGDGYTF
J: TRBJ2-1; V: TRBV27; length: 14; CDR3: CASSFSGWSNEQFF
J: TRBJ1-1; V: TRBV29-1; length: 15; CDR3: CSVVNIQGEDTEAFF
J: TRBJ2-3; V: TRBV5-1; length: 17; CDR3: CASSLAGGGPSTDTQYF
J: TRBJ1-2; V: TRBV5-5; length: 15; CDR3: CASTHTLTAVYGYTF
J: TRBJ2-5; V: TRBV5-1; length: 14; CDR3: CASSFIGGAETQYF
J: TRBJ2-5; V: TRBV7-8; length: 18; CDR3: CASSTPGLAELYQETQYF
J: TRBJ2-1; V: TRBV29-1; length: 10; CDR3: CSGRQGEQFF
J: TRBJ2-5; V: TRBV7-9; length: 14; CDR3: CASSAELGEETQYF
J: TRBJ2-7; V: TRBV2; length: 12; CDR3: CASTTGKYEQYF
J: TRBJ2-3; V: TRBV29-1; length: 15; CDR3: CSVEISGWYTDTQYF
J: TRBJ2-3; V: TRBV18; length: 19; CDR3: CASSPGLAGGGGITDTQYF
J: TRBJ1-4; V: TRBV7-2; length: 16; CDR3: CASSVGQGTLNEKLFF
J: TRBJ2-7; V: TRBV4-1; length: 14; CDR3: CASSQEKQTYEQYF
J: TRBJ2-7; V: TRBV7-8; length: 14; CDR3: CASRTLASPYEQYF
J: TRBJ2-2; V: TRBV7-8; length: 14; CDR3: CASSLLVGPGELFF
J: TRBJ1-1; V: TRBV5-4; length: 13; CDR3: CASSLQMNTEAFF
J: TRBJ2-3; V: TRBV9; length: 16; CDR3: CASSVGGTSGTDTQYF
J: TRBJ2-7; V: TRBV29-1; length: 12; CDR3: CSVYGQGGEQYF